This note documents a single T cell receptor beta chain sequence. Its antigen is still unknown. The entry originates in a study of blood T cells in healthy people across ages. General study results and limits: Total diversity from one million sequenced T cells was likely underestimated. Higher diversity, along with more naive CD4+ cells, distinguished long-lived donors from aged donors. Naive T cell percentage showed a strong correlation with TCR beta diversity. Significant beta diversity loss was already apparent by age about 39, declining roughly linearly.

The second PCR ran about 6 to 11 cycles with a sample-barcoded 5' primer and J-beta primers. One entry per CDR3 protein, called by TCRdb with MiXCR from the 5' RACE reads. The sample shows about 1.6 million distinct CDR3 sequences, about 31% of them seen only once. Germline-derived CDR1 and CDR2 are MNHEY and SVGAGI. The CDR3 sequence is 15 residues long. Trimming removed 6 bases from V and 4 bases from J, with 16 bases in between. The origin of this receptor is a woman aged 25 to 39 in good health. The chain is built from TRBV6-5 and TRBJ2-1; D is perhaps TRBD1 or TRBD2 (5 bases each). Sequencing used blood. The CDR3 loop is CASSLIGEGYNEQFF. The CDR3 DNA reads TGTGCCAGCAGCCTGATCGGTGAGGGGTACAATGAGCAGTTCTTC.